The TCR beta chain under discussion was sequenced for a study of blood T cell repertoires in COVID-19 (dated by TCRdb to 2018 to 2020). With respect to the entire study: Collaborator samples came from the United States, Italy and Spain and covered acute and convalescent phases of COVID-19. The material from the prospective study consisted of cDNA or gDNA derived from T cells, B-cell-depleted T cells, or PBMCs. The dataset comprised deeply sampled blood TCRbeta repertoires from subjects exposed to, actively infected with, or recovered from COVID-19. The repertoires were made available in a free public database intended to serve as a resource for research on the immune response to SARS-CoV-2. Samples came from the ongoing ImmuneRACE study (first 160 participants) plus 1,254 subjects from 6 global collaborators. A de-identified subject ID, COVID-19 status, age in years and sex were almost always included in the sample metadata. Where HLA class I and class II types were available, the types were taken from metadata supplied by the sample provider, not from assay-based typing.

The germline V gene yields SGHRS for CDR1 and YFSETQ for CDR2. From the cysteine through the phenylalanine, the CDR3 covers 15 amino acids. Kept here is only the CDR3 DNA, which spans 45 bases and is read in frame from base 1. V loses 2 bases of germline sequence and J loses 3 bases, and the interval between the two ends is 15 bases. In the case of this clone: Its target antigen remains unknown. One base away there is no much larger clone; base qualities are not given. Other nucleotide sequences from this sample produce the same CDR3.

The study at large found these results: The quantity of clinical and demographic metadata differed by source and by participant and was supplied without curation.

Whole blood was collected in K2EDTA tubes by collaborating institutions according to the institutions' own protocols. Collaborator samples were shipped for TCRbeta analysis as frozen whole blood, isolated PBMCs, or DNA extracted from either sample type. The immunoSEQ Assay, a bias-controlled multiplex PCR, was used to amplify TCRbeta CDR3 regions from genomic DNA. Processing in the source paper ran as follows. Within the assay, amplification of reference gene primers was used to estimate how many nucleated cells each sample contained. To quantify the absolute abundance of each unique TCRbeta CDR3 rearrangement, sequence reads were collapsed and filtered. Productive Simpson clonality was computed per sample as the square root of Simpson's diversity index over productive rearrangements. TCRdb's version of the immuneACCESS table is confined to in-frame rearrangements and falls short of the full clone set. An unresolved V gene accounts for under half of the shortfall where checked; the remainder is of unknown origin. V, J and clone size are taken as reported in that table, and D and trimming were inferred from the DNA itself. The sample yields roughly 25,000 clones; 86% were counted once. In total, the top ten clones hold more than 25% of the sample.

Rearrangement joined TRBV5-1 to TRBJ2-7; TRBD1 is possibly the D segment (5 matching bases). The sample comprised peripheral blood. The source of this sequence is a human donor with active COVID-19. The donor label of this sample is uncertain. The DNA sequence is as follows: TGCGCCAGCAGCTTTGGGGCTGGGCAGGGCTACGAGCAGTACTTC. Its coded protein is CASSFGAGQGYEQYF. The full variable domain, with segments outside the CDR3 supplied by the reference TRBV5-1 and TRBJ2-7 proteins, appears as KAGVTQTPRYLIKTRGQQVTLSCSPISGHRSVSWYQQTPGQGLQFLFEYFSETQRNKGNFPGRFSGRQFSNSRSEMNVSTLELGDSALYLCASSFGAGQGYEQYFGPGTRLTVT.